This T cell receptor (beta chain) was captured in a study of identifying expanded T cells in peripheral blood. Germline CDR1 is SGHRS and CDR2 is YFSETQ. The CDR3 is 11 residues long. J gave up 11 bases and V 4 bases, and 4 bases lay outside the gene matches. The assay was immunoSEQ multiplex PCR, and TCRdb's table has in-frame clones only and misses some. This table has about 82,000 clones, 85% to 90% appearing once. Source material: blood. V usage is TRBV5-1 and J usage is TRBJ2-3, with TRBD1 matching over 7 bases. This clonotype was obtained from a person between 18 and 70 years old in good health. As DNA, the CDR3 is TGCGCCAGCAGCGACGACAGGGTGCAGTATTTT. It specifies CASSDDRVQYF.